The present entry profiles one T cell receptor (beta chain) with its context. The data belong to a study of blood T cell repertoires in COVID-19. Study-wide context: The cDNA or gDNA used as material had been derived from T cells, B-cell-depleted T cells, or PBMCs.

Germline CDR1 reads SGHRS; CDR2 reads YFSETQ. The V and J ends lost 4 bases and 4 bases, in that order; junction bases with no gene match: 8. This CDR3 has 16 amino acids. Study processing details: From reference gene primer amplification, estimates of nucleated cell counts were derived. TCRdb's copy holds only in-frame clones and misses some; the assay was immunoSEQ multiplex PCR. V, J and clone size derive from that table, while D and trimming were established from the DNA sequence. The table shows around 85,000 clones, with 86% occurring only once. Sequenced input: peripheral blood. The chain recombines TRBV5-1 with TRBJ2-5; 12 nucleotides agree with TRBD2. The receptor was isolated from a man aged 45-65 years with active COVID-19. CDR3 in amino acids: CASSRTTSGSGETQYF. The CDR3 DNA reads TGCGCCAGCAGCCGGACGACTAGCGGGAGTGGAGAGACCCAGTACTTC.